These 27 T cell receptor beta chains came from one sample sequenced in a study of T cells after yellow fever vaccination. TCRdb ran MiXCR on the 5' RACE reads and lists one entry per CDR3 protein. Of 200,000 to 250,000 distinct CDR3 sequences in the sample, 6.5% to 8.5% were seen once. The material sequenced was CD4+ T cells sorted from PBMCs, taken 15 days after the yellow fever booster vaccination. These receptor sequences come from a man in his thirties or forties who received the YFV17D yellow fever vaccine.

V usage is TRBV6-2 or TRBV6-3 and J usage is TRBJ2-2, with 7 bases fitting TRBD2. The V gene end was trimmed by 7 bases and the J gene end by 1 base; junction bases not matched to a gene: 9. In germline, CDR1 is MNHEY, CDR2 SVGEGT. The length of the CDR3 is 16 residues. The DNA for the CDR3 is TGTGCCAGCACTTTCAGCGGGACTTGGAACACCGGGGAGCTGTTTTTT. Amino acid sequence: CASTFSGTWNTGELFF.

This clonotype has just a few counts. This sequence joins TRBV6-1 and TRBJ2-7; 9 bases map to TRBD1. The CDR3 extends over 14 amino acids. The V and J ends lost 7 bases and 6 bases, in that order; junction bases with no gene match: 10. CDR1 is MNHNS, CDR2 SASEGT, per germline. The CDR3 DNA follows: TGTGCCAGCACTAAACAGGGGGCTCTCGGCGAGCAGTACTTC. This translates into CASTKQGALGEQYF.

This clonotype was counted at least ten times. V is TRBV28 and J is TRBJ1-1; maybe TRBD1 (6 bases). Germline V gene sequence: CDR1 MDHEN, CDR2 SYDVKM. The CDR3 spans 12 residues. V lost 6 bases, J lost 8 bases, and 13 bases lay in between. Here the CDR3 DNA reads TGTGCCAGCAGGATCACAGGGACAGAAGCTTTCTTT. This gives the protein CASRITGTEAFF.

The chain combines TRBV19 with TRBJ2-2, with D possibly being TRBD1 or TRBD2 (5 bases each). CDR3 length equals 16 residues. V was clipped by 0 bases and J by 1 base, with 9 bases between them. CDR1 LNHDA and CDR2 SQIVND come from the germline V gene (reference sequence). The CDR3 loop reads CASSIDGAVNTGELFF. The CDR3 DNA follows: TGTGCCAGTAGTATAGACGGGGCGGTGAACACCGGGGAGCTGTTTTTT.

The chain uses TRBV7-7 and TRBJ2-2; D gene unclear. Germline V gene lookup returns CDR1 SSHAT and CDR2 FNYEAQ (reference sequence). Trimming took off 5 bases at V and 1 base at J, with 17 bases between the two ends. The CDR3 is 17 amino acids. The CDR3 loop reads CASSLINTPLNTGELFF. The CDR3 DNA reads as TGTGCCAGCAGCCTCATAAACACCCCCTTGAACACCGGGGAGCTGTTTTTT.

This clonotype was seen repeatedly, ten times or more. The J gene is TRBJ2-5, the V gene TRBV5-1, with 7 bases that match TRBD1. Germline V lookup: CDR1 SGHRS, CDR2 YFSETQ. The V and J ends lost 0 bases and 3 bases, in that order; junction bases with no gene match: 2. The CDR3 sequence is 14 residues long. CDR3 loop: CASSLGQGKETQYF. The CDR3 DNA reads TGCGCCAGCAGCTTGGGACAGGGCAAAGAGACCCAGTACTTC. Using reference TRBV5-1 and TRBJ2-5 for the parts outside the CDR3, the full variable domain is KAGVTQTPRYLIKTRGQQVTLSCSPISGHRSVSWYQQTPGQGLQFLFEYFSETQRNKGNFPGRFSGRQFSNSRSEMNVSTLELGDSALYLCASSLGQGKETQYFGPGTRLLVL.

This clonotype was observed at least ten times. CDR3 nucleotides: TGTGCCACCAGTGATGCTCTAGCGGGAGGTGTGTTCTTC. Its protein product is CATSDALAGGVFF. The V and J genes are TRBV24-1 and TRBJ2-1; TRBD2 matches at 11 bases. Per germline, CDR1 KGHDR and CDR2 SFDVKD. The length of the CDR3 is 13 residues. After removal of 3 bases from V and 15 bases from J, the junction contained 6 bases not matched to a gene.

This clonotype has more than one count but fewer than ten. J is TRBJ2-7 and V is TRBV11-2, with D perhaps given as TRBD1 or TRBD2 (5 bases each). Germline CDR1 and CDR2: SGHAT and FQNNGV. V dropped 2 bases and J dropped 6 bases, with 11 bases sitting between them. This CDR3 region has 13 residues. The CDR3 sequence is CASSLQGTGEQYF. In DNA form, the CDR3 reads TGTGCCAGCAGCTTACAAGGGACCGGCGAGCAGTACTTC.

The J gene is TRBJ2-7, the V gene TRBV20-1; 7 positions match TRBD2. The CDR3 extends over 12 amino acids. Germline CDR1 DFQATT, CDR2 SNEGSKA (reference sequence). V trimming: 5 bases; J trimming: 2 bases; junction bases outside the gene matches: 3. The CDR3 loop reads CSALAGPYEQYF. CDR3 in DNA: TGCAGTGCTTTAGCGGGCCCCTACGAGCAGTACTTC.

This clonotype was picked up a small number of times. The J gene is TRBJ1-1, the V gene TRBV9; 7 positions match TRBD1. The V and J ends lost 7 bases and 3 bases, in that order; junction bases with no gene match: 6. Germline lookup yields CDR1 SGDLS and CDR2 YYNGEE. This CDR3 contains 13 residues. The CDR3 region is CASAGGVDTEAFF. CDR3 coding DNA: TGTGCCAGCGCAGGGGGGGTGGACACTGAAGCTTTCTTT.

This clonotype was detected a few times. The chain recombines TRBV7-6 with TRBJ2-1, with TRBD2 matching over 8 bases. Germline V gene lookup returns CDR1 SGHVS and CDR2 FNYEAQ. V lost 4 bases to trimming and J lost 10 bases; unmatched junction nucleotides: 15. The CDR3 has 16 residues. Here the CDR3 reads CASSYYGSGGLMEQFF. In DNA, the CDR3 is TGTGCCAGCAGCTACTATGGATCGGGGGGGCTCATGGAGCAGTTCTTC.

This clonotype was observed a handful of times. V and J are TRBV20-1 and TRBJ2-4, with 10 positions matching TRBD1. CDR3 length equals 14 residues. CDR1 and CDR2 from the germline V gene are DFQATT and SNEGSKA (reference sequence). CDR3 nucleotide sequence: TGCAGCTCCCGGACAGGGGGATCCAAAAACATTCAGTACTTC. Encoded protein: CSSRTGGSKNIQYF.

This clonotype was detected only a few times. V is TRBV4-2 and J is TRBJ2-5; 8 nucleotides align to TRBD2. The V and J ends lost 0 bases and 4 bases, in that order; junction bases with no gene match: 1. The CDR3 totals 14 residues. Germline values: CDR1 LGHNA, CDR2 YNFKEQ. The CDR3 loop is CASSQDGRGETQYF. CDR3 in DNA: TGTGCCAGCAGCCAAGACGGGAGGGGAGAGACCCAGTACTTC.

This clonotype was detected only a few times. The CDR3 DNA reads TGTGCCAGCAGCCTATCTTGGGACACCAACTCCTATAATTCACCCCTCCACTTT. Amino acid sequence: CASSLSWDTNSYNSPLHF. The V call is TRBV11-1, the J call TRBJ1-6; weak D call: TRBD1 (6 bases). Germline V lookup: CDR1 SGHAT, CDR2 FQDESV (reference sequence). CDR3 length: 18 amino acids. Trimming removed 5 bases at V and 0 bases at J, with 17 bases between.

This chain uses TRBV20-1 with TRBJ2-1; D is unresolved. The CDR3 has 15 residues. Trimming left V 6 bases short and J 6 bases short, with 21 bases between. In germline, CDR1 is DFQATT, CDR2 SNEGSKA (reference sequence). In DNA, the CDR3 is TGCAGTGCCAAGCCCGGCCCCACCTTTTCCAATGAGCAGTTCTTC. Translated, it gives CSAKPGPTFSNEQFF.

In this sample, this clonotype turned up many times. V gene TRBV18 combines with J gene TRBJ2-3, with a possible D match to TRBD2 (5 bases). Trimming stripped 4 bases from V and 0 bases from J, with 11 bases between. This CDR3 contains 15 residues. Germline loops: CDR1 KGHSH, CDR2 LQKENI. In DNA, the CDR3 is TGTGCCAGCTCACGTGCGCGGGCTAGCACAGATACGCAGTATTTT. This sequence encodes CASSRARASTDTQYF.

A few counts support this clonotype. This chain connects TRBV7-2 to TRBJ2-7, with D tentatively TRBD2 (5 bases). Germline CDR1 reads SGHTA; CDR2 reads FQGNSA. With 3 bases removed from V and 1 base from J, the gap between germline ends came to 16 bases. This CDR3 comprises 16 residues. The CDR3 bases are TGTGCCAGCAGCTTTCTTGAAGTGGGGAGATCCTACGAGCAGTACTTC. Encoded protein: CASSFLEVGRSYEQYF.

To note about this clonotype: This is likely a read error, given that the CDR3 carries no conserved phenylalanine or tryptophan at its end. V and J are TRBV20-1 and TRBJ2-1; the match to TRBD1 covers 8 bases. Germline lookup yields CDR1 DFQATT and CDR2 SNEGSKA (reference sequence). The CDR3 spans 15 residues. V dropped 7 bases and J dropped 5; count of bases not matched to a gene: 13. The CDR3 sequence is CSVVPGGGGDNEQFL. In DNA form, the CDR3 reads TGCAGTGTTGTCCCAGGGGGCGGCGGCGACAATGAGCAGTTCTTA.

This clonotype was counted a few times. V gene TRBV5-1 combines with J gene TRBJ2-6, with TRBD1 identical over 8 bases. Germline V lookup: CDR1 SGHRS, CDR2 YFSETQ. The CDR3 is made up of 17 amino acids. The V segment lost 7 bases and the J segment 0 bases; nucleotides outside the gene matches: 9. The CDR3 nucleotides read TGCGCCAGCGCTGAACGGACAGGGAGCTCTGGGGCCAACGTCCTGACTTTC. Translation: CASAERTGSSGANVLTF.

This clonotype appeared many times. The gene calls are TRBV20-1 and TRBJ2-5, with no clear D. Germline V gives CDR1 DFQATT, CDR2 SNEGSKA (reference sequence). The CDR3 extends over 15 amino acids. V lost 1 base, J lost 6 bases, and 18 bases lay in between. CDR3 sequence reads: CSARARLDWVQTQYF. CDR3 in DNA: TGCAGTGCTAGAGCCCGCCTAGATTGGGTCCAGACCCAGTACTTC.

The CDR3 coding sequence is TGTGCCAGCAGCCCCCGTGTGCCAGGACAGGGTGGAGAGACCCAGTACTTC. This encodes CASSPRVPGQGGETQYF. The chain has TRBV7-8 and TRBJ2-5, with 8 bases identical to TRBD1. V lost 5 bases to trimming and J lost 4 bases; unmatched junction nucleotides: 15. The CDR3 covers 17 residues. Germline V gene data show CDR1 as SGHVS and CDR2 as FQNEAQ. Filled out from reference TRBV7-8 and TRBJ2-5, the complete variable domain reads GAGVSQSPRYKVAKRGQDVALRCDPISGHVSLFWYQQALGQGPEFLTYFQNEAQLDKSGLPSDRFFAERPEGSVSTLKIQRTQQEDSAVYLCASSPRVPGQGGETQYFGPGTRLLVL.

CDR3 region: CASSPSGGGSYNEQFF. The CDR3 bases are TGTGCCAGCAGCCCCAGCGGTGGCGGCTCCTACAATGAGCAGTTCTTC. The V and J genes are TRBV7-6 and TRBJ2-1, with a tentative D call TRBD2 (5 bases). Per the germline V gene, CDR1 is SGHVS and CDR2 is FNYEAQ. V lost 5 bases and J 0 bases, leaving 14 bases between the germline ends. The CDR3 consists of 16 residues.

This clonotype was observed many times. The V and J genes are TRBV5-1 and TRBJ2-2, with D uncertain. There are 13 residues in the CDR3. Trimming removed 4 bases from V and 6 bases from J, with 10 bases in between. CDR1 and CDR2 from the germline V gene are SGHRS and YFSETQ. This chain's CDR3 is CASSGSLPGELFF. The CDR3 region has the DNA TGCGCCAGCAGCGGCTCATTGCCCGGGGAGCTGTTTTTT.

This clonotype was seen ten or more times. The chain employs TRBV5-1 and TRBJ2-3; 9 bases agree with TRBD1. Germline V lookup: CDR1 SGHRS, CDR2 YFSETQ. After removal of 4 bases from V and 6 bases from J, the junction contained 6 bases not matched to a gene. This CDR3 spans 14 amino acids. CDR3 loop: CASSLGQGRDTQYF. DNA of the CDR3: TGCGCCAGCAGCCTGGGACAGGGTAGGGATACGCAGTATTTT.

This rearrangement joins TRBV20-1 to TRBJ2-6, with TRBD2 matching 12 bases. The CDR3 length is 16 residues. CDR1 DFQATT and CDR2 SNEGSKA come from the germline V gene (reference sequence). After removal of 5 bases from V and 0 bases from J, the junction contained 2 bases not matched to a gene. CDR3 amino acids: CSAQLAGGSGANVLTF. The CDR3 DNA sequence: TGCAGTGCTCAACTAGCGGGAGGCTCTGGGGCCAACGTCCTGACTTTC.

The chain carries TRBV6-2 or TRBV6-3 and TRBJ2-7, with D possibly TRBD2 on 5 matching bases. The germline V gene has CDR1 MNHEY and CDR2 SVGEGT. V was pared by 10 bases and J by 5 bases, with 24 bases between. The CDR3 runs 15 residues. CDR3 in amino acids: CATVSGSGRINEQYF. CDR3 DNA sequence: TGTGCCACTGTAAGTGGGTCGGGGAGAATCAACGAGCAGTACTTC.

The V and J genes are TRBV7-6 and TRBJ1-6, with a possible D match to TRBD1 (6 bases). V was shortened by 5 bases and J by 9 bases, with 14 bases between the two germline ends. This CDR3 region has 14 residues. The germline V gene has CDR1 SGHVS and CDR2 FNYEAQ. The CDR3 region has the DNA TGTGCCAGCAGCAAAGGACAGACGGGTTCACCCCTCCACTTT. This codes for CASSKGQTGSPLHF.